Listed below are T cell receptor beta chains from one sample, sequenced in a study of T cells expressing NK-cell markers. TCRdb reprocessed the 5' RACE reads and stores each CDR3 protein as one record, lacking DNA. Reported are 150,000 to 180,000 distinct CDR3 sequences; the ten largest clones contain around 35%. Input material: blood T cells: a sorted CD56 or NKG2C T cell subset, CD4+ or CD8+ T cells, or bulk PBMC T cells (not recorded which). The receptors stem from a woman aged 45 to 65 in good health. Each CDR3 is given with its conserved first and last residue. The order of the fields is V gene, J gene, CDR3 protein.

TRBV27,TRBJ2-2,CASSPRDSTGTGELFF
TRBV30,TRBJ2-7,CAWSTLAGDEQYF
TRBV27,TRBJ2-7,CASSIAGRGFYEQYF
TRBV30,TRBJ1-2,CAWSVDRGYGYTF
TRBV27,TRBJ2-3,CASNSGPADTQYF
TRBV20-1,TRBJ2-7,CSARGLADFYEQYF
TRBV27,TRBJ2-2,CASSPGLAGGELFF
TRBV7-8,TRBJ2-7,CASSSLGTGEYEQYF
TRBV7-7,TRBJ2-1,CASSSRIGEEFSYNEQFF
TRBV10-2,TRBJ1-3,CASSDSRGISGNTIYF
TRBV27,TRBJ2-7,CASSLGTGVSYEQYF
TRBV4-1,TRBJ1-2,CASSPPLGQGGYTF
TRBV27,TRBJ2-3,CASSSYFSSTDTQYF
TRBV12-3/TRBV12-4,TRBJ2-4,CASSFPAGWAKNIQYF
TRBV2,TRBJ1-2,CAKTGSLYGYTF
TRBV27,TRBJ2-5,CASRIRDTETQYF
TRBV2,TRBJ2-4,CASSLTPLVNIQYF
TRBV7-8,TRBJ2-1,CASREGLAGHSYNEQFF
TRBV6-5,TRBJ1-1,CASSLTPGRATEAFF
TRBV5-1,TRBJ2-7,CASSYRQGLTYEQYF
TRBV13,TRBJ2-1,CASSPLRGLHNEQFF
TRBV11-2,TRBJ2-1,CASSLEGGRLINEQFF
TRBV20-1,TRBJ2-2,CSAPTGAGELFF
TRBV24-1,TRBJ1-1,CATSASIGSTEAFF
TRBV29-1,TRBJ1-1,CSVVGRDLAFF
TRBV5-6,TRBJ2-1,CASSPNGEPFYNEQFF
TRBV20-1,TRBJ2-5,CSARLTGGQETQYF
TRBV6-4,TRBJ2-1,CASSEGGRSNEQFF
TRBV25-1,TRBJ2-7,CPPGRGHEQYF
TRBV12-3/TRBV12-4,TRBJ2-1,CASRPLGLAGNNEQFF
TRBV5-5,TRBJ2-2,CASSTNRGGGELFF
TRBV11-2,TRBJ1-2,CASSLGGQGNYGYTF
TRBV12-3/TRBV12-4,TRBJ2-5,CASSLALGETQYF
TRBV6-5,TRBJ1-4,CASSYDSPNEKLFF
TRBV29-1,TRBJ1-1,CSVGGTGWTEAFF
TRBV12-3/TRBV12-4,TRBJ2-5,CASSFYSGTYQETQYF